This T cell receptor (beta chain) was retrieved from a study of shared clonotypes between healthy human individuals. This CDR3 has 16 amino acids. Germline-derived CDR1 and CDR2 are MNHNY and SVGAGI (reference sequence). The V end was cut by 2 bases, the J end by 5 bases, with 18 bases between. Original data processing: In the immunoSEQ data, sequences were junction-only and lacked quality scores, so filtering differed. TCRdb keeps only in-frame clones here, not all; method: immunoSEQ multiplex PCR. That table gives V, J and clone size, and the DNA gave D and trimming. The table shows about 490,000 clones, with 70% to 85% occurring only once. General observations from the study: Donors were few, which limited the genetic and exposure-history diversity represented.

As to this clone: No antigen is known for it.

Donors comprised only Caucasian adults living in Nashville, Tennessee. This chain uses TRBV6-6 with TRBJ1-1; D perhaps matches TRBD1 (6 bases). This clonotype originated in a woman in her thirties or forties in good health. Some clones in this sample may be carry-over from other donors' samples. Sequencing used PBMCs. Here the CDR3 reads CASSYQPTGMETEAFF. CDR3 in DNA: TGTGCCAGCAGTTACCAGCCAACAGGGATGGAAACTGAAGCTTTCTTT.